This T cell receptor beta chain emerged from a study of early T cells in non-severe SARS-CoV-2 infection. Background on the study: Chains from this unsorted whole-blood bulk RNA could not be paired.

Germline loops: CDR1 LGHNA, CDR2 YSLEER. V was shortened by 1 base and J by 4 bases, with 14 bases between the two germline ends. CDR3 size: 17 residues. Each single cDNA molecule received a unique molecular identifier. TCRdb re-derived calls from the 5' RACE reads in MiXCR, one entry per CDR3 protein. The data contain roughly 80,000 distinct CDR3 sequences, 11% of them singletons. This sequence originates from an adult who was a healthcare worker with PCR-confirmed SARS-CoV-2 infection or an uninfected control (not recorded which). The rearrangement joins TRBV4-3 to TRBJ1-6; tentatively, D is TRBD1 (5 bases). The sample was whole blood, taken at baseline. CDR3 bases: TGCGCCAGCAGCCAAGTTGGGGGGACGGGGTATAATTCACCCCTCCACTTT. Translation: CASSQVGGTGYNSPLHF.